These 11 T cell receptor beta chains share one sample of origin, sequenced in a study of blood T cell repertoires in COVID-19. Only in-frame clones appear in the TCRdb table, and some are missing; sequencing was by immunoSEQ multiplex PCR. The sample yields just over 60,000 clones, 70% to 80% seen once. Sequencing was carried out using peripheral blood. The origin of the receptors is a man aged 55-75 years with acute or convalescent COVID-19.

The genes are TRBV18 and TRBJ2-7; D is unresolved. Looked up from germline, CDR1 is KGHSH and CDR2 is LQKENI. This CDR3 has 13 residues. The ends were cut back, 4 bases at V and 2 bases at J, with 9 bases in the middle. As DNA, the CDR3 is TGTGCCAGCTCACGTGGTTGGCCCTACGAGCAGTACTTC. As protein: CASSRGWPYEQYF.

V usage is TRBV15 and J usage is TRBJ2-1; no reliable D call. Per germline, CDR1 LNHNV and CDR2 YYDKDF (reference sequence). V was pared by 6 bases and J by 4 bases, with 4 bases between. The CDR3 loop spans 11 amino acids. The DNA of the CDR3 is TGTGCCACCAGACAATACAATGAGCAGTTCTTC. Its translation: CATRQYNEQFF.

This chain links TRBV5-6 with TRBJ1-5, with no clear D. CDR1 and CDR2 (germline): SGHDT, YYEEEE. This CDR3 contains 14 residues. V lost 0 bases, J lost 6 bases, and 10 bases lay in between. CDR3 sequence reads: CASSLGGLGQPQHF. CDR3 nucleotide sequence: TGTGCCAGCAGCTTGGGAGGCCTAGGTCAGCCCCAGCATTTT.

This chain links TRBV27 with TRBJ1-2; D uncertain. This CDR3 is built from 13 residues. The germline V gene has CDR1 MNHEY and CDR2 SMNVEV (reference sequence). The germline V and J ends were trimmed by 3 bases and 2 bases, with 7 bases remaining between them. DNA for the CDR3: TGTGCCAGCAGTTTTCGGGAGAACTATGGCTACACCTTC. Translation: CASSFRENYGYTF.

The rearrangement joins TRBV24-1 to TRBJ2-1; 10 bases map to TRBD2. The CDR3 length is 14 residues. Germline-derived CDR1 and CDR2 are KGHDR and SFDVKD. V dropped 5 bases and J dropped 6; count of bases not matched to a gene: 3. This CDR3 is CATSVAGGSNEQFF. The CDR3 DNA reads TGTGCCACCAGTGTAGCGGGAGGTTCCAATGAGCAGTTCTTC.

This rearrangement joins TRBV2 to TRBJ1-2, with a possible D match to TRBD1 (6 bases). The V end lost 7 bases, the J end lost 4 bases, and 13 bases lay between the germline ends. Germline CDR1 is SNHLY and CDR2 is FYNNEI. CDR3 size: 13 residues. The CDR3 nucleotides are TGTGCCAGCATGAGAGAACAGGGCTATGGCTACACCTTC. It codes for CASMREQGYGYTF.

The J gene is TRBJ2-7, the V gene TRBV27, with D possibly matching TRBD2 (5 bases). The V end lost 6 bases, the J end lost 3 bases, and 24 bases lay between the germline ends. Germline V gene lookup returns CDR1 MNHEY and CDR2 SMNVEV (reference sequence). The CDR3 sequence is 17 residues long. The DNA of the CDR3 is TGTGCCAGCAGAGTCATTATATATGGGCGGAGGAACTACGAGCAGTACTTC. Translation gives CASRVIIYGRRNYEQYF.

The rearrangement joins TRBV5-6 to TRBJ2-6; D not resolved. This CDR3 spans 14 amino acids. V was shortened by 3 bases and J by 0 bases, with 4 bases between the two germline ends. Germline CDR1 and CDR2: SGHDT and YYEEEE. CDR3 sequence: CASSSISGANVLTF. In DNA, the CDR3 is TGTGCCAGCAGCTCTATCTCTGGGGCCAACGTCCTGACTTTC.

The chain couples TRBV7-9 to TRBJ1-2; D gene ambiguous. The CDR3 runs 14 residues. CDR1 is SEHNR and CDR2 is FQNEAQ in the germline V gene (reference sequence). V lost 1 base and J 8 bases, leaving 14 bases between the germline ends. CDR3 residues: CASSLDYSLKGYTF. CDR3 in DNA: TGTGCCAGCAGCTTAGATTACAGCTTGAAAGGCTACACCTTC.

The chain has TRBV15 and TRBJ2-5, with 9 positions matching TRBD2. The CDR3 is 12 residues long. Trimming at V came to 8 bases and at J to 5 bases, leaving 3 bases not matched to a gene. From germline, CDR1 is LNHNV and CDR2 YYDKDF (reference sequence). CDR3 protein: CATASGTETQYF. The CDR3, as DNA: TGTGCCACCGCTAGCGGGACTGAGACCCAGTACTTC.

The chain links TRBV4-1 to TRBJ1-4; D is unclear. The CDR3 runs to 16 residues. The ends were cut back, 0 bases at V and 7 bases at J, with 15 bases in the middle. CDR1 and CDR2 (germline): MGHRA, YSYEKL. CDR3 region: CASSQDPPQVGEKLFF. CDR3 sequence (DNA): TGCGCCAGCAGCCAAGATCCCCCGCAGGTTGGTGAAAAACTGTTTTTT.